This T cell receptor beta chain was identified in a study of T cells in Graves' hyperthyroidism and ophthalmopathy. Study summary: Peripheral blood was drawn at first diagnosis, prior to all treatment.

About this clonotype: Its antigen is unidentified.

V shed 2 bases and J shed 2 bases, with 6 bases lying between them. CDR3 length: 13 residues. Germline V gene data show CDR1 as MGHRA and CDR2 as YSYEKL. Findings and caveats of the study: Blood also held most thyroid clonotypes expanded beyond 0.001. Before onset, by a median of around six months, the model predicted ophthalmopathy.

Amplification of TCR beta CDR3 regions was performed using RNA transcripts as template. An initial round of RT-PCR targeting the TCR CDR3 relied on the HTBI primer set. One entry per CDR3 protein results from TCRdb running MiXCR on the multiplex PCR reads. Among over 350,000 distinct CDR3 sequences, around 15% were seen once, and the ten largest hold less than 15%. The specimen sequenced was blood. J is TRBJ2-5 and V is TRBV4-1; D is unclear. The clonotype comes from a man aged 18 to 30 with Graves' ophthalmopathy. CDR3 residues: CASSQWQQETQYF. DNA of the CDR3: TGCGCCAGCAGCCAATGGCAGCAAGAGACCCAGTACTTC.